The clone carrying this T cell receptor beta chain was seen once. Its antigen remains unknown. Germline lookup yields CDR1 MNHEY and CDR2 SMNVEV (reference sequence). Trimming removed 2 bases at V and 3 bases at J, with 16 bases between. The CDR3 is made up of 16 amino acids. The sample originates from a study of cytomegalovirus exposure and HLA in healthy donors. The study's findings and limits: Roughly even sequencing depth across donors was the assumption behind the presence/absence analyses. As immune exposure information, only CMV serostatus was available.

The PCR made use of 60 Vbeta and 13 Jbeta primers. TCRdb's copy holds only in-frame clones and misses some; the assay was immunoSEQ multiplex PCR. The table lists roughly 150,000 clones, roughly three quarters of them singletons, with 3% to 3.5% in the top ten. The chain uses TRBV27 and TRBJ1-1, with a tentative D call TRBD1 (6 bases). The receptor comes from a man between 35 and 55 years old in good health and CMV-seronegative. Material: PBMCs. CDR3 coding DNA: TGTGCCAGCAGTTTAACCCCGACAGGAGCCTACACTGAAGCTTTCTTT. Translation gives CASSLTPTGAYTEAFF.